The 8 T cell receptor beta chains below all came from one sample that was sequenced in a study of response to subunit inactivated influenza vaccine. In TCRdb, the RT-PCR reads were re-called with MiXCR into one record per CDR3 protein. The table includes just under 550,000 distinct CDR3 sequences, around 21% detected once. The sample was also linked to a second study, of T cells expressing NK-cell markers. That source reports: It was by 5'RACE template switching with UMIs that TCR beta cDNA was made.

The specimen was CD4+ T cells sorted from PBMCs, collected 11 to 12 days after vaccination. Source of these receptors: a man aged 45-65 years who received an inactivated influenza vaccine.

The chain couples TRBV6-1 to TRBJ1-1; TRBD1 is a possible D gene (5 bases). Trimming took off 2 bases at V and 5 bases at J, with 18 bases between the two ends. CDR3 length: 16 residues. Germline V gene lookup returns CDR1 MNHNS and CDR2 SASEGT. DNA for the CDR3: TGTGCCAGCAGTGAAATTGGGGGGGTTGTTGGGACTGAAGCTTTCTTT. Protein product: CASSEIGGVVGTEAFF.

The chain uses TRBV10-2 and TRBJ2-7; a weak D match, TRBD1 (5 bases). This CDR3 region has 14 residues. CDR1 is WSHSY, CDR2 SAAADI, per germline. V dropped 7 bases and J dropped 6 bases, with 19 bases sitting between them. The CDR3 bases are TGCGCCAGCACAGGTTGGGCAGGGATAAGCGAGCAGTACTTC. It codes for CASTGWAGISEQYF.

This clonotype was seen just once. The V and J genes are TRBV20-1 and TRBJ2-3; maybe TRBD2 (5 bases). Germline V gene lookup returns CDR1 DFQATT and CDR2 SNEGSKA (reference sequence). The ends were cut back, 5 bases at V and 8 bases at J, with 17 bases in the middle. The CDR3 consists of 13 residues. CDR3 coding DNA: TGCAGTGCTGAAAGCGGATCCCCCCCTACGCAGTATTTT. Protein sequence: CSAESGSPPTQYF.

Only one count was recorded for this clonotype. CDR3 amino acids: CASSGPGQGATGYGYTF. The CDR3 DNA reads as TGTGCCAGCAGCGGACCGGGACAGGGGGCGACTGGCTATGGCTACACCTTC. This sequence joins TRBV9 and TRBJ1-2, with 12 bases identical to TRBD1. This CDR3 region has 17 residues. V lost 3 bases, J lost 4 bases, and 10 bases stayed unmatched. Looked up from germline, CDR1 is SGDLS and CDR2 is YYNGEE.

The chain has TRBV15 and TRBJ2-7; D perhaps matches TRBD2 (6 bases). Trimming shortened V by 5 bases and J by 4 bases, and 18 bases separated the two germline ends. Germline lookup yields CDR1 LNHNV and CDR2 YYDKDF (reference sequence). The CDR3 loop spans 15 amino acids. The CDR3 loop is CATSLTVGGSYEQYF. For the CDR3, the DNA is TGTGCCACCAGCTTGACTGTCGGGGGTTCTTACGAGCAGTACTTC.

The table lists this clonotype with a few counts. V is TRBV7-2 and J is TRBJ2-2, with TRBD1 matching 7 bases. The CDR3 length is 15 residues. V shed 5 bases, J shed 2 bases, and the junction held 5 bases outside the gene matches. Per germline, CDR1 SGHTA and CDR2 FQGNSA. The CDR3 protein is CASSLTGINTGELFF. The CDR3 nucleotides are TGTGCCAGCAGCCTGACAGGGATAAACACCGGGGAGCTGTTTTTT.

The chain couples TRBV3-1 to TRBJ1-5; possible D gene TRBD1, 5 bases. The CDR3 is 14 residues long. The germline V and J ends were trimmed by 3 bases and 10 bases, with 16 bases remaining between them. Germline CDR1 and CDR2: LGHDT and YNNKEL (reference sequence). The CDR3 loop reads CASSQRGGVGPQHF. CDR3 coding DNA: TGTGCCAGCAGCCAGAGGGGCGGGGTAGGTCCCCAGCATTTT.

The V call is TRBV6-1, the J call TRBJ2-7; D not resolved. The germline CDR1 and CDR2 sequences are MNHNS and SASEGT. Trimming pared 6 bases from V and 0 bases from J, leaving 12 bases between. The CDR3 length is 14 residues. The CDR3 DNA reads TGTGCCAGCAGGATTCACCGGAGCTCCTACGAGCAGTACTTC. Its translation: CASRIHRSSYEQYF.